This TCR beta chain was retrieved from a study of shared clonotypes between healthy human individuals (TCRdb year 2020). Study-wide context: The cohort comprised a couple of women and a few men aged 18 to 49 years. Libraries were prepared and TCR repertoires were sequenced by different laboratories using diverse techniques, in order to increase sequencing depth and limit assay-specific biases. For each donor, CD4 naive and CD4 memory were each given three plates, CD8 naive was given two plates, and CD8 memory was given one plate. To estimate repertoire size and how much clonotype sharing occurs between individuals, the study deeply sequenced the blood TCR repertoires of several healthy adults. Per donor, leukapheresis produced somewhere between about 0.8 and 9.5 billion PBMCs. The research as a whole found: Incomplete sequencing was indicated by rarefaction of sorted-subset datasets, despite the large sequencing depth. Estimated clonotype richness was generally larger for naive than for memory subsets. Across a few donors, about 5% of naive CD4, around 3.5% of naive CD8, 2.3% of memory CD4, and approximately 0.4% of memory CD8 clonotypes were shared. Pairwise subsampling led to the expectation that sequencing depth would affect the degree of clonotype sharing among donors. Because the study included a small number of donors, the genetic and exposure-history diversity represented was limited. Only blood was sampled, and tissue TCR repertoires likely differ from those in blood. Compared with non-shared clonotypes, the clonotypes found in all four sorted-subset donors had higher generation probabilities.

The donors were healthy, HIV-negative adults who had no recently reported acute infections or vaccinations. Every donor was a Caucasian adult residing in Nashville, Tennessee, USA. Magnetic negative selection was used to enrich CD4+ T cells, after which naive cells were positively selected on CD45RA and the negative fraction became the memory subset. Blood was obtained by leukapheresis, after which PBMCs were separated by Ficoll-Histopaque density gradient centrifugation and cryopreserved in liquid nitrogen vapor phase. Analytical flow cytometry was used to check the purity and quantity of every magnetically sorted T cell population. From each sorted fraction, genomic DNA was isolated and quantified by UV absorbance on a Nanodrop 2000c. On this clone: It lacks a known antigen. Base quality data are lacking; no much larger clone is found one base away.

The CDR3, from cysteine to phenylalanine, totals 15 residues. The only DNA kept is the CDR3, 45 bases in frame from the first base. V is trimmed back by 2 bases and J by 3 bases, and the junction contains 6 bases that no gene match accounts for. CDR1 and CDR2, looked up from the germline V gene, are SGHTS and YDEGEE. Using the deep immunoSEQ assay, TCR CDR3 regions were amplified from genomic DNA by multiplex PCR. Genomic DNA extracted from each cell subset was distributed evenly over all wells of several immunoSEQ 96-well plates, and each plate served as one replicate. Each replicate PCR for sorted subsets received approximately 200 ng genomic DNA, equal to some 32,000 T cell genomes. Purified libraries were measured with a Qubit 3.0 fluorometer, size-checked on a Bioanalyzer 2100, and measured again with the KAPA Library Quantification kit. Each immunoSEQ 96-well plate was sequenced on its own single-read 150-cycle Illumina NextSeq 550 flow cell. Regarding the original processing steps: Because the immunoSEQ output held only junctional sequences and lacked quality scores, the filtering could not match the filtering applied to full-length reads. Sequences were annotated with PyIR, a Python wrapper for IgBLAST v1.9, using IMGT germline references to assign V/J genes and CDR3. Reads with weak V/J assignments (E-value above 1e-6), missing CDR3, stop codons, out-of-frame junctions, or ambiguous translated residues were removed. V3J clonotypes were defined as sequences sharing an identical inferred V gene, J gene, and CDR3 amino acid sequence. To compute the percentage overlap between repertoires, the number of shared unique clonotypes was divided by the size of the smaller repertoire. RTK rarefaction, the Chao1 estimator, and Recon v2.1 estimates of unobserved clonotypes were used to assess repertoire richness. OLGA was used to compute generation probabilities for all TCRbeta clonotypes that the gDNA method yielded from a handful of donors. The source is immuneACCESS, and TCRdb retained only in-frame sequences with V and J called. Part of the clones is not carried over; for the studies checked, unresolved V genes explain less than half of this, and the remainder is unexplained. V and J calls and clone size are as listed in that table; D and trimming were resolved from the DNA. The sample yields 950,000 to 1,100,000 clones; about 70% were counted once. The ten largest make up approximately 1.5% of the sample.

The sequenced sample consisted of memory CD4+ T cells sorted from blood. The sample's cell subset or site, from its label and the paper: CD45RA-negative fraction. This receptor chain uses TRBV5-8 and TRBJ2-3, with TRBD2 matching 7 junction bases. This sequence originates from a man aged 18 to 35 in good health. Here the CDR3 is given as CASSLAGYLTDTQYF. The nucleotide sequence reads TGTGCCAGCAGCTTAGCGGGATACTTAACAGATACGCAGTATTTT. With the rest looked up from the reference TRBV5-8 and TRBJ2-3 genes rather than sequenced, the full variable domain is EAGVTQSPTHLIKTRGQQATLRCSPISGHTSVYWYQQALGLGLQFLLWYDEGEERNRGNFPPRFSGRQFPNYSSELNVNALELEDSALYLCASSLAGYLTDTQYFGPGTRLTVL.